This T cell receptor (beta chain) was retrieved from a study of OX40 agonist ivuxolimab in advanced cancers. Study information: Melanoma, hepatocellular carcinoma, head and neck or renal cell cancer occurred in dose-escalation patients.

J was trimmed by 6 bases and V by 2 bases; bases with no gene match: 7. The CDR3 covers 15 residues. Germline V lookup: CDR1 MNHEY, CDR2 SVGAGI. The table came from immunoSEQ multiplex PCR; TCRdb's copy has only in-frame clones and leaves some out. The sample has about 82,000 clones; roughly nine tenths are singletons. Details on this clone: Its target is not known.

Study-wide points: Also showing low normalized T-cell clonal expansion were some of the nonresponders. The CD4+ and CD8+ T cells in the blood had expanded clonally by week 6 at 0.1 to 3.0 mg/kg. CD8+ T cells (on average) carried more expanded clones than CD4+ T cells.

Sequencing was performed on CD4+ or CD8+ T cells sorted from blood, taken in a trial of the OX40 agonist ivuxolimab. The chain carries TRBV6-5 and TRBJ2-7; 10 nucleotides agree with TRBD1. This TCR was recovered from an adult with an advanced solid tumor such as melanoma, head and neck, liver or kidney cancer. The CDR3 region has the DNA TGTGCCAGCAGTTACCCGGGACAGGGGACGGGCGAGCAGTACTTC. This translates into CASSYPGQGTGEQYF.